The sequence of this T cell receptor (beta chain) was determined in a study of T cells after posttransplantation cyclophosphamide listed by TCRdb under 2016. In the study overall: T cell repertoire reconstitution was tracked by TRB sequencing after myeloablative bone marrow transplantation in which posttransplantation cyclophosphamide was used as GVHD prophylaxis. Antigen receptor sequencing was done on samples from around 32 PTCy-treated patients and from roughly 17 related bone marrow donors of those patients. Blood from all 35 or so PTCy patients with 1-year posttransplant specimens was subjected to TRB sequencing. TRB sequencing was also done on up to about 3 additional blood samples from 2 to 5.2 years after transplant in 3 patients, and on pretransplant blood from 4 patients. Because TRA and TRB clonality were tightly correlated in 9 samples, subsequent TCR analyses were focused on TRB only. Public TRB sequences were queried against a database of over 3,000 sequences associated with responses to pathogens, tumor antigens, self-antigens and alloantigens.

The CDR3 spans 15 residues, from the cysteine through the phenylalanine. The retained sequence is limited to the CDR3, 45 bases, with the frame set at the first base. CDR1 and CDR2 are read off the germline V gene as SGHRS and YFSETQ. V and J are trimmed by 8 bases and 2 bases, and the gene matches miss 7 bases of the junction. Genomic DNA was used for TRB sequencing, which was performed with the immunoSEQ assay at survey resolution or with the hsTCRB kit. The study's processing was this. The immunoSEQ software handled initial read processing, and the LymphoSeq R package was used for repertoire analyses. Clonality was computed as 1 minus normalized Shannon entropy; Gini coefficient was also calculated for each TRB dataset. To infer phenotypes in unsorted samples, TRB sequences from sorted subsets of the recipient or donor were mapped onto unsorted samples from the same recipient. As stored in TCRdb, this immuneACCESS dataset retains in-frame rearrangements with V and J assigned. A fraction of the clones does not appear; measured against another copy, unresolved V genes explain less than half of the discrepancy, and the remainder lacks a known reason. V and J calls and clone size are as listed in that table; D and trimming were resolved from the DNA. This sample holds 8,000 or so clones in total, without any singletons. In total, the top ten clones hold 45% to 55% of the sample.

A word on this clone: The clone's antigen remains unknown. The input lacks base qualities; no much larger clone sits a single base away.

In the paper's terms, the treatment or condition label means: high-dose cyclophosphamide on days +3 and +4 as single-agent GVHD prophylaxis. Patients in the PTCy group got busulfan and fludarabine conditioning, a marrow graft from a related or unrelated donor, and cyclophosphamide on days +3 and +4. The PTCy-treated patients were drawn from a prospective, multi-institutional clinical trial. Peripheral blood and bone marrow mononuclear cells were isolated by Ficoll-Hypaque density centrifugation and were cryopreserved. What the research found in general, with its limitations: Across 40 to 55 patients, TRB clonality was highly associated with recipient CMV seropositivity and CMV reactivation, and diversity in PTCy patients was similar to diversity in CNI/methotrexate controls. The TRB repertoires of T cells infiltrating skin or GI tract showed only limited overlap with the TRB repertoires of T cells in blood. Donor-recipient similarity was low at 1-2 months but increased during the first year, and donor CD8+ memory clones often dominated later blood repertoires.

The V gene is TRBV5-1 and the J gene is TRBJ2-3; 11 central bases correspond to TRBD2. The sequence was collected from a male patient aged 45-60 years who received an allogeneic stem cell transplant from an unrelated donor, was CMV-positive, and had acute GVHD only. Where a transplant has occurred, the graft donor may have supplied some of the T cells. Material: PBMCs, obtained after allogeneic stem cell transplant with posttransplant cyclophosphamide. This receptor has the CDR3 CASQTSGDLTDTQYF. Read as DNA, the sequence is TGCGCCAGTCAGACTAGCGGGGATCTCACAGATACGCAGTATTTT.